The entry below gives a single TCR beta chain sequence along with its context. What it binds is unknown. There are 15 residues in the CDR3. With V trimmed by 2 bases and J by 3 bases, 1 base remained unmatched. Germline V CDR1 and CDR2: SGHKS, YYEKEE (reference sequence). TCR beta VDJ combinations and CDR3 sequences were profiled from genomic DNA. TCRdb fed the reads into MiXCR, producing one record per CDR3 protein. The sample shows some 98,000 distinct CDR3 sequences, around 62% of them seen only once. Patients who underwent sequencing had shown CD8+CD57+ cell expansion by flow cytometry. The data stem from a study of CD8+CD57+ T cells in acquired aplastic anemia. Study information: Sorted CD4+ and CD8+ cell DNA averaged approximately 3 ug.

Study outcomes and limitations: A significant difference in CD8+ Simpson's diversity between patients and controls was not found.

This TCR was sampled from a human donor with aplastic anemia. This sequence joins TRBV5-5 and TRBJ2-7, with 14 bases aligning to TRBD2. Material for sequencing was sorted CD4+, CD8+, or CD8+CD57+ T cells (not recorded which) from PBMCs. The DNA of the CDR3 is TGTGCCAGCAGCTTTGGACTAGCGGGAGGCTACGAGCAGTACTTC. It is translated as CASSFGLAGGYEQYF.